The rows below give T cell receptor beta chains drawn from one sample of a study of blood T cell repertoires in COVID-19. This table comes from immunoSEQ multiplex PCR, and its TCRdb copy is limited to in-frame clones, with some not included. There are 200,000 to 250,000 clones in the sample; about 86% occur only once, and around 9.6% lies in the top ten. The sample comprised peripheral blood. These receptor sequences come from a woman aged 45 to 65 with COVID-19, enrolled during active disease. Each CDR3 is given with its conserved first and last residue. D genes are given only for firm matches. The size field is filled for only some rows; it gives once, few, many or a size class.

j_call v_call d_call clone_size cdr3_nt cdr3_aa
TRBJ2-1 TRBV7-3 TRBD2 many TGTGCCAGCAGCTTATTGGGCGGGGGGTCGTACAATGAGCAGTTCTTC CASSLLGGGSYNEQFF
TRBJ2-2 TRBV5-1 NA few TGCGCCAGCAGTTTCGGACAAATCACAACCGGGGAGCTGTTTTTT CASSFGQITTGELFF
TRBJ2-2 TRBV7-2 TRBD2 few TGTGCCAGCAGCGCTCCTGGGCGGGGGGTGACCGGGGAGCTGTTTTTT CASSAPGRGVTGELFF
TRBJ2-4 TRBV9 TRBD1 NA TGTGCCAGCAGCCTCTTAGGGGGCCCGGACATTCAGTACTTC CASSLLGGPDIQYF
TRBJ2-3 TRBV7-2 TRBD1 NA TGTGCCAGCAGCCCCCGCCCTGGGACAGGGGCCTCCTGGGGTACGCAGTATTTT CASSPRPGTGASWGTQYF
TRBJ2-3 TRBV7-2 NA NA TGTGCCAGCAGTGACGGACTTACAGATACGCAGTATTTT CASSDGLTDTQYF
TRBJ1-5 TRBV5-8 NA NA TGTGCCAGCAGCTCCTTCAGGGGAGGCAATCAGCCCCAGCATTTT CASSSFRGGNQPQHF
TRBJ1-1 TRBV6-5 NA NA TGTGCCACGCAAGGGGTCATGAACACTGAAGCTTTCTTT CATQGVMNTEAFF
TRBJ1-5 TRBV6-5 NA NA TGTGCCAGCGGGCTCAGGGAATATAGCAATCAGCCCCAGCATTTT CASGLREYSNQPQHF
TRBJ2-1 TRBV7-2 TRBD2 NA TGTGCCAGCAGCCGGCCGGGACTAGCCCTCAATGAGCAGTTCTTC CASSRPGLALNEQFF
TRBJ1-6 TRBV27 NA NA TGTGCCAGCAGTTTACCTCAGAAGAATTCACCCCTCCACTTT CASSLPQKNSPLHF
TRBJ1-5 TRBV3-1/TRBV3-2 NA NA TGTGCCAGCAGCCAAGGGTCAGGGAATCAGCCCCAGCATTTT CASSQGSGNQPQHF
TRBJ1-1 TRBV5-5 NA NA TGTGCCAGCACCCTGACAGCTAACACTGAAGCTTTCTTT CASTLTANTEAFF
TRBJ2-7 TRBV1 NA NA TGCACCAGCAGCCCACTCGGGGTCTCAGAATACTACGAGCAGTACTTC CTSSPLGVSEYYEQYF
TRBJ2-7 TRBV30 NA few TGTGCCTGGAGTGTATCTGGGGCGCGGGGCGAGCAGTACTTC CAWSVSGARGEQYF
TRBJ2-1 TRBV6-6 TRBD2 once TGTGCCAGCAGACTAGCGGATTACAATGAGCAGTTCTTC CASRLADYNEQFF
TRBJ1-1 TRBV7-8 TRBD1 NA TGTGCCAGCAGCCGGTCGAGGGGGCGAGGGTTGGACACTGAAGCTTTCTTT CASSRSRGRGLDTEAFF
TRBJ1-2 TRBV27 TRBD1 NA TGTGCCAGCAGTCCATTCACAAGGGACAGACATAACTATGGCTACACCTTC CASSPFTRDRHNYGYTF
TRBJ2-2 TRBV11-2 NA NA TGTGCCAGCAGCTTAGACGGTCCCGGGGAGCTGTTTTTT CASSLDGPGELFF
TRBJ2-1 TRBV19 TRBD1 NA TGTGCCAGTAGTGCCGACAGGGGGAAGGTCAATGAGCAGTTCTTC CASSADRGKVNEQFF
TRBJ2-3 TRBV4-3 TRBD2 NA TGCGCCAGCAGCCCGGGGGGAGATACGCAGTATTTT CASSPGGDTQYF
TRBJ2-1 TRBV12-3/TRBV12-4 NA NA TGTGCCAGCAGTTTAGACTCTCCCAATGAGCAGTTCTTC CASSLDSPNEQFF
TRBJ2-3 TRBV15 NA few TGTGCCACCAGCAGAGATGGGATTGCGGGGCGTAGCACAGATACGCAGTATTTT CATSRDGIAGRSTDTQYF
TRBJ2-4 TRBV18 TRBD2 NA TGTGCCAGCTCACCATTCTTCCTAGCGGGGGGTAAGGCCATTCAGTACTTC CASSPFFLAGGKAIQYF
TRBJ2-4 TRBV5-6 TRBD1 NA TGTGCCAGCAGCTGGGGGACAGGGTTAGCCAAAAACATTCAGTACTTC CASSWGTGLAKNIQYF
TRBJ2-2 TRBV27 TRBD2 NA TGTGCCAGCAGACTAGCGGGCGGGAACACCGGGGAGCTGTTTTTT CASRLAGGNTGELFF
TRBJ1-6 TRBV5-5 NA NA TGTGCCAGCAGCTTGGCCCTTGCATTTCGGGATTCACCCCTCCACTTT CASSLALAFRDSPLHF
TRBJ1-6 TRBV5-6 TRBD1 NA TGTGCCAGCAGCTTGGACGGACAGGGGCCGTATAATTCACCCCTCCACTTT CASSLDGQGPYNSPLHF
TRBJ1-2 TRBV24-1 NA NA TGTGCCACCAGTGAAGACGGGGGGAATGGCTACACCTTC CATSEDGGNGYTF
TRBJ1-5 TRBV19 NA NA TGTGCCAGTAGTATAGGGGTGGGGCTCAATCAGCCCCAGCATTTT CASSIGVGLNQPQHF
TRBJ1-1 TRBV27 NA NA TGTGCCAGCAGTTTTGTGTCGGGGAACACTGAAGCTTTCTTT CASSFVSGNTEAFF
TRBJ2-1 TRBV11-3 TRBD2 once TGTGCCAGCAGCTTTGGCGGGGGGGCCAGTGAGCAGTTCTTC CASSFGGGASEQFF
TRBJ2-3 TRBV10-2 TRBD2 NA TGCGCCAGCAGCGCGGGGGGCGAGACGCAGTATTTT CASSAGGETQYF
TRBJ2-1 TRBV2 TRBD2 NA TGTGCCAGCAGTGAGGGGAGGGGCCCCCAGCGGTTCTTC CASSEGRGPQRFF
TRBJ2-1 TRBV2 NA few TGTGCCAGCAGTGAAGGTGAAGCGAATGAGCAGTTCTTC CASSEGEANEQFF
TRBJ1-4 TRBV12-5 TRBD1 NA TGTGCTAGTGGACTAGGGGGCTACGGTGAAAAACTGTTTTTT CASGLGGYGEKLFF
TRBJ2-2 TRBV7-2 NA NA TGTGCCAGCAGCTTATTCGGCAGGACGAACACCGGGGAGCTGTTTTTT CASSLFGRTNTGELFF
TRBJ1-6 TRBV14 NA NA TGTGCCAGCAGCCAGGTCAGCTATAATTCACCCCTCCACTTT CASSQVSYNSPLHF
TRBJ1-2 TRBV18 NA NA TGTGCCAGCTCACCACAAGAGGGAGTTTTTTATGGCTACACCTTC CASSPQEGVFYGYTF
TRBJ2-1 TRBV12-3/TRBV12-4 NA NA TGTGCCAGCGTCGGAGGGAATGAGCAGTTCTTC CASVGGNEQFF
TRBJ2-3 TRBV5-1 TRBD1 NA TGCGCCAGCAGGGACAGGGTCTTTACAGATACGCAGTATTTT CASRDRVFTDTQYF
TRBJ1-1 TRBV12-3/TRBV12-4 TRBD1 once TGTGCCAGCAGTTCCCAGACAGGGACTGAAGCTTTCTTT CASSSQTGTEAFF
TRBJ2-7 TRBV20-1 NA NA TGCAGTGCTAGTTGGGGACTCTACGAGCAGTACTTC CSASWGLYEQYF
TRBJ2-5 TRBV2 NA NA TGTGCCAGCACTTCATTGGCGGGGGCCTCAGGGACCCAGTACTTC CASTSLAGASGTQYF
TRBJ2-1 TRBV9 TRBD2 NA TGTGCCAGCAGCGTAGCTACGAGTCTAGCGGGGGGATCTGAGCAGTTCTTC CASSVATSLAGGSEQFF
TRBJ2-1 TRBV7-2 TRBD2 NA TGTGCCAGCAGCTTAGTGCGGGGGGGCCTGGATGAGCAGTTCTTC CASSLVRGGLDEQFF
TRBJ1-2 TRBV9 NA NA TGTGCCAGCAGCTCGGGAGGGCGCAACCGGCTTGGCTACACCTTC CASSSGGRNRLGYTF
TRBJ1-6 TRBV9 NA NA TGTGCCAGCAGCGTAACAGAGTCAAATAATTCACCCCTCCACTTT CASSVTESNNSPLHF
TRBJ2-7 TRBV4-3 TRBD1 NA TGCGCCAGCAGCCAATGGACAGGGGGCTACGAGCAGTACTTC CASSQWTGGYEQYF
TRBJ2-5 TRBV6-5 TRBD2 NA TGTGCCAGCAGTTACTCGAAGCGGGGGTTTAGCGGGACCCAGTACTTC CASSYSKRGFSGTQYF
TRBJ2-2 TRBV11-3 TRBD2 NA TGTGCCAGCAGCTTAAGACTAGCGGGGGGGCTCGAGAGGCTGTTTTTT CASSLRLAGGLERLFF
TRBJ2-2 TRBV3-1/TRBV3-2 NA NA TGTGCCGTTTTGGTAGCCGGGGAGCTGTTTTTT CAVLVAGELFF
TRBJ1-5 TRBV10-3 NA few TGTGCCATCAGTGAGTCGGGGGCCAGGGCAACCCAGCCCCAGCATTTT CAISESGARATQPQHF
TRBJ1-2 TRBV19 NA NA TGTGCCAGTCGGGCGTCGGGAGGGGTTGGTAGCTACACCTTC CASRASGGVGSYTF